This T cell receptor beta chain was documented in a study of patients and donors after allogeneic stem cell transplantation. This clonotype has a handful of counts. The CDR3 runs to 15 residues. Germline V CDR1 and CDR2: LGHNA, YSLEER. Trimming took 1 base from V and 0 from J, leaving 10 bases between them. Each CDR3 protein is one row after TCRdb ran MiXCR on the RT-PCR reads. This sample has over 150,000 distinct CDR3 sequences, with approximately 30% found just once. The source of this sequence is a human donor who was either an allogeneic HSCT recipient or a stem cell or donor lymphocyte infusion donor (not recorded which). It is not recorded whose cells these are; they may come from a transplant donor. The sequencing input was blood, either unsorted or a sorted T cell fraction (not recorded which). This chain connects TRBV4-3 to TRBJ2-7; a weak D match, TRBD2 (5 bases). In DNA, the CDR3 is TGCGCCAGCAGCCAAGTATGGGAGTCCTCCTACGAGCAGTACTTC. Its translation is CASSQVWESSYEQYF.